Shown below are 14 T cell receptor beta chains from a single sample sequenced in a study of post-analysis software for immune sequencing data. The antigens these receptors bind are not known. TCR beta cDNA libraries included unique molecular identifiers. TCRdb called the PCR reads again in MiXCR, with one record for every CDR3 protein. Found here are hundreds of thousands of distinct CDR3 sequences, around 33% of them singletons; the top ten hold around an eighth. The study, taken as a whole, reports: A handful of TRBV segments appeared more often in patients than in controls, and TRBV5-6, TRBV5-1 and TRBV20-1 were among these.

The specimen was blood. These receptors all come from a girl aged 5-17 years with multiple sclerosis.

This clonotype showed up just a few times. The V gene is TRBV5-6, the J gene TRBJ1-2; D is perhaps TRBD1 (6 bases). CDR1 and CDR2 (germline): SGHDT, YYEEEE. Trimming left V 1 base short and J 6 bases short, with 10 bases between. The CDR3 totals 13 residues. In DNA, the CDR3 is TGTGCCAGCAGCTTGTGGCAGGGGAATGGCTACACCTTC. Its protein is CASSLWQGNGYTF.

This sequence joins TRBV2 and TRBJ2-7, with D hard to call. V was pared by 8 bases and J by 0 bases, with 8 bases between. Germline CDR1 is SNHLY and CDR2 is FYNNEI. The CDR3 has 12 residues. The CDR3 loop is CASGDASYEQYF. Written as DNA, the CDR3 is TGTGCCAGCGGCGACGCCTCCTACGAGCAGTACTTC.

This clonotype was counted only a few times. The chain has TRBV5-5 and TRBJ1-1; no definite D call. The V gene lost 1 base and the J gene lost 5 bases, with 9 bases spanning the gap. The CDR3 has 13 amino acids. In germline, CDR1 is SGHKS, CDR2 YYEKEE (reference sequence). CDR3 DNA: TGTGCCAGCAGCTTGAAGGACGGAACTGAAGCTTTCTTT. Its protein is CASSLKDGTEAFF.

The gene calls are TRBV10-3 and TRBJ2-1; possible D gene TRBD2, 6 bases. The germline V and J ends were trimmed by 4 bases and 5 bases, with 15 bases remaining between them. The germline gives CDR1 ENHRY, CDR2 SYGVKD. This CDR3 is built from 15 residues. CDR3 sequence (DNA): TGTGCCATCAGTGGGGGAGTAGCGGACGACAATGAGCAGTTCTTC. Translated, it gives CAISGGVADDNEQFF.

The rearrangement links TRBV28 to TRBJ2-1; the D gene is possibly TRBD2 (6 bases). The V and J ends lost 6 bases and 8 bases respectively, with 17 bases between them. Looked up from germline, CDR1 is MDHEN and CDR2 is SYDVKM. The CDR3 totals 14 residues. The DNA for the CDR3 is TGTGCCAGCAGACCGACGGGGGACGGGGATGAGCAGTTCTTC. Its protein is CASRPTGDGDEQFF.

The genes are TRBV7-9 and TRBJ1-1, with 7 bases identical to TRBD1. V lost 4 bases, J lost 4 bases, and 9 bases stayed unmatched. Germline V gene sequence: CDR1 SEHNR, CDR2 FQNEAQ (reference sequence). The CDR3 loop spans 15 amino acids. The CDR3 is CASSSATGAGTEAFF. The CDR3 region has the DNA TGTGCCAGCAGCTCGGCAACAGGGGCAGGCACTGAAGCTTTCTTT.

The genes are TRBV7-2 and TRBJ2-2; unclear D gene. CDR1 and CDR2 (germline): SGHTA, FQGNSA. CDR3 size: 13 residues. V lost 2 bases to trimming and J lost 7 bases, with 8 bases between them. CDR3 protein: CASSLYSGGELFF. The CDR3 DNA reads TGTGCCAGCAGCTTATATTCCGGCGGGGAGCTGTTTTTT.

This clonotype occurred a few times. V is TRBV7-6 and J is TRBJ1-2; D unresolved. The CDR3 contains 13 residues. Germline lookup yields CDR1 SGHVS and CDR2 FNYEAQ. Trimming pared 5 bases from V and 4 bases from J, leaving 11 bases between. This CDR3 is CASSLEGGYGYTF. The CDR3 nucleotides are TGTGCCAGCAGCCTGGAGGGCGGCTATGGCTACACCTTC.

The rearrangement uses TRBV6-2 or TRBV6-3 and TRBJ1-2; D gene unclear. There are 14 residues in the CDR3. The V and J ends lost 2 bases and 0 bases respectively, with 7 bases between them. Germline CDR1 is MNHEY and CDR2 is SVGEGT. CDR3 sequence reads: CASSYRLSNYGYTF. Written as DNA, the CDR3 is TGTGCCAGCAGTTACCGCTTGTCTAACTATGGCTACACCTTC.

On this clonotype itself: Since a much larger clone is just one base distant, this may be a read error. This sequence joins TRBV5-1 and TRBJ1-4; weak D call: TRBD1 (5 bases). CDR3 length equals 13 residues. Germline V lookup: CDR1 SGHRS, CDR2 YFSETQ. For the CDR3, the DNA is TGCGCCAACAGCGCCGGGACGGTCGAAAAACTGTTTTTT. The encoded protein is CANSAGTVEKLFF.

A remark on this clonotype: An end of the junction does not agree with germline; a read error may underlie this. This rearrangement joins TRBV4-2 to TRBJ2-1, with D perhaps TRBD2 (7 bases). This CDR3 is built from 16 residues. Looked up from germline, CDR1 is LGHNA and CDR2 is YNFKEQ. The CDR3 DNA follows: TGTGCCAGCGGCCAAGTGGTGGGGGGGGGCCAGAATGAGCAGTTCTTC. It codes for CASGQVVGGGQNEQFF.

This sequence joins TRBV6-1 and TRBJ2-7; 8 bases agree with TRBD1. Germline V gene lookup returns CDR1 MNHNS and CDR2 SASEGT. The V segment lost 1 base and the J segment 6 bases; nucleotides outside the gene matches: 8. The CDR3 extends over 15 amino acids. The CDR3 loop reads CASSEGGTGEREQYF. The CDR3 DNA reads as TGTGCCAGCAGTGAAGGGGGGACAGGTGAGCGCGAGCAGTACTTC.

Written as DNA, the CDR3 is TGCGCCAGCAGCCCGACCGGGACTAGCTATAATGAGCAGTACTTC. Translated, it gives CASSPTGTSYNEQYF. This chain joins TRBV5-1 and TRBJ2-7; 9 positions agree with TRBD2. The CDR3 is 15 residues long. Germline lookup yields CDR1 SGHRS and CDR2 YFSETQ. With 4 bases clipped from V and 7 bases from J, the junction kept 12 bases outside the gene matches.

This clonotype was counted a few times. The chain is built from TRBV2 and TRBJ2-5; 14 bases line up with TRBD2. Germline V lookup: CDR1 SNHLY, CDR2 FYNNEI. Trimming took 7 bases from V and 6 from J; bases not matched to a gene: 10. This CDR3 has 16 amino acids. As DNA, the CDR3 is TGTGCCAGCATACCTGGACTAGCGGGGGGTAGAAAGACCCAGTACTTC. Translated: CASIPGLAGGRKTQYF.